This passage covers 2 T cell receptor beta chains from one sample sequenced in a study of sequential checkpoint blockade in melanoma. Sequencing used immunoSEQ multiplex PCR; TCRdb keeps in-frame clones, though not all of them. The table shows 4,000 or so clones, with 45% to 60% occurring only once. Treatment specified: randomized to nivolumab then ipilimumab (arm A) or the reverse (arm B). The specimen was CD8+ T cells sorted from blood (inferred from file names), collected from a patient given nivolumab and ipilimumab in sequence. These receptors all stem from a human patient with melanoma. Some clones in this sample may be carry-over from other donors' samples.

The rearrangement links TRBV7-9 to TRBJ1-4; 8 bases agree with TRBD1. Germline V gene sequence: CDR1 SEHNR, CDR2 FQNEAQ (reference sequence). Germline trimming cut 4 bases from V and 5 bases from J; bases unmatched to any gene: 9. The CDR3 runs 16 residues. Written as DNA, the CDR3 is TGTGCCAGCAGCTCGGACAGGGAGGGCCCCAATGAAAAACTGTTTTTT. Its translation is CASSSDREGPNEKLFF.

The chain combines TRBV7-9 with TRBJ1-5; perhaps TRBD1 as D (6 bases). Trimming removed 5 bases from V and 7 bases from J, with 12 bases in between. Germline V gene sequence: CDR1 SEHNR, CDR2 FQNEAQ (reference sequence). The CDR3 has 13 amino acids. The CDR3 bases are TGTGCCAGCAGCACCGGACAGAAGCAGCCCCAGCATTTT. This encodes CASSTGQKQPQHF.